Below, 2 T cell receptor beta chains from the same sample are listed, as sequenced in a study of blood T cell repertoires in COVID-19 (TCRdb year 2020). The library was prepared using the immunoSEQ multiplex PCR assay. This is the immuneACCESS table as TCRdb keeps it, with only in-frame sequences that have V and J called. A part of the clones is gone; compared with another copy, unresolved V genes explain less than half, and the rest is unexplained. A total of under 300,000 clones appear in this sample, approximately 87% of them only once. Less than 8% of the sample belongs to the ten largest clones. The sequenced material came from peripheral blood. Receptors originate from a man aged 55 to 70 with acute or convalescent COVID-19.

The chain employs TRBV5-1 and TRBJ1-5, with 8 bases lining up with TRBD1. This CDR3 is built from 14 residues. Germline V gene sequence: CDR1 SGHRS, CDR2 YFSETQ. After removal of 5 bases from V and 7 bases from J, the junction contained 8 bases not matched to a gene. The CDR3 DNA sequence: TGCGCCAGCAGTCCGACAGGGGATCGGCAGCCCCAGCATTTT. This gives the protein CASSPTGDRQPQHF.

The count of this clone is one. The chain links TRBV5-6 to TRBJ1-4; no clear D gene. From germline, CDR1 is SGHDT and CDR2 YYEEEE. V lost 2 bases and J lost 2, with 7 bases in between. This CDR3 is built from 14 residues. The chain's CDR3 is CASSFPGTNEKLFF. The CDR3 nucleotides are TGTGCCAGCAGCTTCCCCGGGACTAATGAAAAACTGTTTTTT.